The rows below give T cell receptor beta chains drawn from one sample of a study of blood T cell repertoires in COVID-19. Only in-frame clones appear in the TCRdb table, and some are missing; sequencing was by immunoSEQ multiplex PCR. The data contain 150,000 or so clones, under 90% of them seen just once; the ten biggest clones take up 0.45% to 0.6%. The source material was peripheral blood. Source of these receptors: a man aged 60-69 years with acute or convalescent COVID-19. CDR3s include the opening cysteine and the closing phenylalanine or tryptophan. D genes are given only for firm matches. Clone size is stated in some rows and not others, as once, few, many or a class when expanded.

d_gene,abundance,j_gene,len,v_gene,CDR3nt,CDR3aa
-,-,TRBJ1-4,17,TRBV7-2,TGTGCCAGCAGCTTACCAGACCGAGGAGATACTAATGAAAAACTGTTTTTT,CASSLPDRGDTNEKLFF
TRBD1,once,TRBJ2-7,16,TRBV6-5,TGTGCCAGCAGTTACTCCTGGACAGGGGGCGCCTACGAGCAGTACTTC,CASSYSWTGGAYEQYF
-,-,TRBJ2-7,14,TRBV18,TGTGCCAGCTCACCAAGGCAGGGATCTAACGAGCAGTACTTC,CASSPRQGSNEQYF
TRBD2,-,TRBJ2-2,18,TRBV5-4,TGTGCCAGCAGGGGTGGACTAGCGGGAGTGTCGGACACCGGGGAGCTGTTTTTT,CASRGGLAGVSDTGELFF
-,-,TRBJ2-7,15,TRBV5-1,TGCGCCAGCAGCTTTTTGACAGACAAATCCTACGAGCAGTACTTC,CASSFLTDKSYEQYF
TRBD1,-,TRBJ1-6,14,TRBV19,TGTGCCAGTAGTACGGGACAGGGGGTTTCACCCCTCCACTTT,CASSTGQGVSPLHF
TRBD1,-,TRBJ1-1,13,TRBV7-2,TGTGCCAGCACCATGACAGGGGCCACTGAAGCTTTCTTT,CASTMTGATEAFF
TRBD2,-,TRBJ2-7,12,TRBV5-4,TGTGCCAGCCGGCTAGCGGGAGACGAGCAGTACTTC,CASRLAGDEQYF
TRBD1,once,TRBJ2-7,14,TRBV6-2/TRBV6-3,TGTGCCAGCAGCCAGCCCCGGGACAGAAACGAGCAGTACTTC,CASSQPRDRNEQYF
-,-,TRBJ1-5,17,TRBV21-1,TGTGCCAGCAGCAAAGGTGGGGAGGTAAAGGACAATCAGCCCCAGCATTTT,CASSKGGEVKDNQPQHF
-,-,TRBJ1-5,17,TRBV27,TGTGCCAGCAGTCCACGTGTCCAGGGCTATAGCAATCAGCCCCAGCATTTT,CASSPRVQGYSNQPQHF
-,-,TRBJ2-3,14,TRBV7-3,TGTGCCAGCAGCCCTGACGGAGGCACAGATACGCAGTATTTT,CASSPDGGTDTQYF
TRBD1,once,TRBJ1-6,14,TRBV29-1,TGCAGCGTCCGGGACAGGGGACTTAATTCACCCCTCCACTTT,CSVRDRGLNSPLHF
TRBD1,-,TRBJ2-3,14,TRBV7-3,TGTGCCAGCGCCAGGGGACAGAGCACAGATACGCAGTATTTT,CASARGQSTDTQYF
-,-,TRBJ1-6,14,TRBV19,TGTGCCAGTAGGGGGCTGGGCCTAAATTCACCCCTCCACTTT,CASRGLGLNSPLHF
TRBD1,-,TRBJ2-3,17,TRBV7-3,TGTGCCAGCAGCCCAGGCTGGGGCCAGGGGGAAGTAGATACGCAGTATTTT,CASSPGWGQGEVDTQYF
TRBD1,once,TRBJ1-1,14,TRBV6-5,TGTGCCAGCAGCACTATACAGGGGGTCACTGAAGCTTTCTTT,CASSTIQGVTEAFF
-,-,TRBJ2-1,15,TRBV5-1,TGCGCCAGCAGCTTGACGGGAGAGGGGGCCAATGAGCAGTTCTTC,CASSLTGEGANEQFF
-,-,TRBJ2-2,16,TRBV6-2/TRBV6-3,TGTGCCAGCAGTAATGACAGGATTGAAAAGGCCGGGGAGCTGTTTTTT,CASSNDRIEKAGELFF
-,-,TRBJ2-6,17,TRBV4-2,TGTGCCAGCAGCCAAGAGATCAGGGACTCTGGGGCCAACGTCCTGACTTTC,CASSQEIRDSGANVLTF
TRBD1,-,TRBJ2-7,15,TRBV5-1,TGCGCCAGCAGCTCTGGGACAGCGACCTTTTACGAGCAGTACTTC,CASSSGTATFYEQYF
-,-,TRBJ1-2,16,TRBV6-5,TGTGCCAGCAGTTACCAGCGTACGATAGGAGACTATGGCTACACCTTC,CASSYQRTIGDYGYTF
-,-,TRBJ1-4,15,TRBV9,TGTGCCAGCAGCGGGGTGGGTCCCCGGCGGGAAAAACTGTTTTTT,CASSGVGPRREKLFF
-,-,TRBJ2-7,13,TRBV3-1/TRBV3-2,TGTGCCAGCAGTCCCCGGTCGGGGTACGAGCAGTACTTC,CASSPRSGYEQYF
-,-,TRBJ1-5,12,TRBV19,TGTGCCAGTGGGGGGGCTCTTCAGCCCCAGCATTTT,CASGGALQPQHF
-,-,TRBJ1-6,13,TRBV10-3,TGTGCCATCAAGGGGCAGGGAAGTTCACCCCTCCACTTT,CAIKGQGSSPLHF
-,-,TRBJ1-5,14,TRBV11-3,TGTGCCAGCAGCTTAAACGACATCCTTATGCCCCAGCATTTT,CASSLNDILMPQHF
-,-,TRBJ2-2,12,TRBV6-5,TGTGCCAGCAGTCCCCTTGCCGGGGAGCTGTTTTTT,CASSPLAGELFF
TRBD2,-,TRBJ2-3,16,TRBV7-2,TGTGCCAGCAGCTTAAATTTTGCGGGGGGACCCGATACGCAGTATTTT,CASSLNFAGGPDTQYF
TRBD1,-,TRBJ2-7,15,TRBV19,TGTGCCAGTAGTAGACTTCCGGGACAGGGCCACGAGCAGTACTTC,CASSRLPGQGHEQYF
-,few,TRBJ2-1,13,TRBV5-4,TGTGCCAGCAGCTATACAGGCCTCAATGAGCAGTTCTTC,CASSYTGLNEQFF
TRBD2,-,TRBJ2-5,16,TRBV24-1,TGTGCCACCAGTGATTTGTCCGGACTAGCGCAAGAGACCCAGTACTTC,CATSDLSGLAQETQYF
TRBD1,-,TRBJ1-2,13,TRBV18,TGTGCCAGCTCACCGGGACAGATCTATGGCTACACCTTC,CASSPGQIYGYTF
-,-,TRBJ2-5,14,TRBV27,TGTGCCAGCAGTTTGACCGGGACTCTCGAGTCCCAGTACTTC,CASSLTGTLESQYF
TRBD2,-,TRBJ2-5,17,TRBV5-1,TGCGCCAGCAGCTTGAGAGGTAGCGGGGGGACCACAGAGACCCAGTACTTC,CASSLRGSGGTTETQYF
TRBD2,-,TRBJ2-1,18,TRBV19,TGTGCCAGTAGTATTGGGGGCTGGAGTAGCGGGAGTCTGAATGAGCAGTTCTTC,CASSIGGWSSGSLNEQFF
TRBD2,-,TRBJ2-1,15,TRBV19,TGTGCCAGTAGTATCCGGCGGGAGGCGGGGAATGAGCAGTTCTTC,CASSIRREAGNEQFF
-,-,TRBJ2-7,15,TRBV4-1,TGCGCCAGCAGCCAAGCCGGGGTAGGGAACTACGAGCAGTACTTC,CASSQAGVGNYEQYF
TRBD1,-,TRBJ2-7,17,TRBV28,TGTGCCAGCAGTTCTCCTCCCGGGACAGGGCCCTCCTACGAGCAGTACTTC,CASSSPPGTGPSYEQYF
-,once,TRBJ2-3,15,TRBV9,TGTGCCAGCAGCGTAGTCGCGGGGAGCACAGATACGCAGTATTTT,CASSVVAGSTDTQYF
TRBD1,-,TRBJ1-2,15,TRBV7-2,TGTGCCAGCAGCCGTATTAGACAGGGGATAGGTGGCTACACCTTC,CASSRIRQGIGGYTF
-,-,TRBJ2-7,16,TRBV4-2,TGTGCCAGCAGCCAAACAGGGCAGGGGGGTTCCTACGAGCAGTACTTC,CASSQTGQGGSYEQYF